This record covers a single T cell receptor beta chain. The clone's antigen remains unknown. Base quality data are lacking; no much larger clone is found one base away. The entry originates in a study of blood T cell repertoires in COVID-19 (dated by TCRdb to 2018 to 2020). About the study as a whole: Collaborator samples came from the United States, Italy and Spain and covered acute and convalescent phases of COVID-19. Samples were obtained from the ongoing ImmuneRACE study (first 160 participants) and from about 1,300 subjects provided by 6 global collaborators. The material from the prospective study consisted of cDNA or gDNA derived from T cells, B-cell-depleted T cells, or PBMCs. HLA class I and class II types, where available, came from metadata supplied by the sample provider rather than from assay-based typing. The repertoires were released in a freely available public database meant as a resource for research on the immune response to SARS-CoV-2. Deeply sampled blood TCRbeta repertoires from subjects exposed to, actively infected with, or recovered from COVID-19 were included in the dataset. A de-identified subject ID, COVID-19 status, age in years and sex were almost always included in the sample metadata. Paper-wide results and their limitations: Clinical and demographic metadata were provided uncurated, with the amount varying by source and participant.

At the junction V is shortened by 0 bases and J by 0 bases, with 15 bases in between. CDR1 and CDR2, per the germline V gene, are MNHEY and SVGEGT. The CDR3 covers 17 residues, taking in both the cysteine and the phenylalanine. Solely the CDR3 DNA is kept, with 51 bases framed from the first base. Whole blood was collected in K2EDTA tubes by collaborating institutions according to the institutions' own protocols. Collaborator samples were shipped for TCRbeta analysis as frozen whole blood, isolated PBMCs, or DNA extracted from either sample type. The immunoSEQ Assay, a bias-controlled multiplex PCR, was used to amplify TCRbeta CDR3 regions from genomic DNA. As for the original processing: The number of nucleated cells in each sample was estimated by amplification of reference gene primers within the assay. Sequence reads were collapsed and filtered to measure the absolute abundance of every unique TCRbeta CDR3 rearrangement. For each sample, productive Simpson clonality was calculated as the square root of Simpson's diversity index over productive rearrangements. TCRdb took over this immuneACCESS table, retaining in-frame rearrangements with V and J assigned. Such tables are incomplete; in checked studies, under half of the missing clones stem from an unresolved V gene, and the remainder is unexplained. Clone size and V and J calls were adopted from that table, with D and trimming inferred from the DNA. Counted in this sample were more than 100,000 clones; more than 80% of them appeared once. The ten largest clonotypes hold around 12% of the sample.

The chain links TRBV6-2 or TRBV6-3 with TRBJ2-7; a weak D assignment points to TRBD1 (5 bases agree). This receptor was obtained from a human donor in a cohort sampled during active COVID-19. The sample taken for sequencing was peripheral blood. The DNA sequence follows: TGTGCCAGCAGTTACTCCAAGGGCAGACAGAGCTCCTACGAGCAGTACTTC. Its coded protein is CASSYSKGRQSSYEQYF.